These 29 T cell receptor beta chains were sequenced from one sample in a study of identical twins. In TCRdb, the 5' RACE reads were re-called with MiXCR into one record per CDR3 protein. Here the sample spans over 250,000 distinct CDR3 sequences, just under 9.5% being singletons. These data were also filed under a second study, of yellow fever vaccine responses in identical twins.

Material: CD8+ T cells sorted from blood. These receptors were taken from a woman under 30 in good health.

This clonotype was detected a few times. This chain connects TRBV20-1 to TRBJ2-7; 7 nucleotides match TRBD2. This CDR3 region has 15 residues. CDR1 and CDR2 (germline): DFQATT, SNEGSKA (reference sequence). V gave up 1 base and J gave up 3 bases; unmatched junction bases: 9. CDR3 loop: CSARGGGIQFYEQYF. The CDR3 DNA follows: TGCAGTGCTAGAGGGGGGGGAATTCAGTTCTACGAGCAGTACTTC.

This clonotype was seen repeatedly, ten times or more. The chain couples TRBV25-1 to TRBJ2-4; TRBD1 agrees at 7 bases. The CDR3 extends over 20 amino acids. Germline CDR1 and CDR2: MGHDK and SYGVNS. The V and J ends lost 2 bases and 0 bases, in that order; junction bases with no gene match: 16. CDR3 sequence (DNA): TGTGCCAGCAGTGAAGGCAACCTTAATACAGGGGACATAGCCAAAAACATTCAGTACTTC. Translating it yields CASSEGNLNTGDIAKNIQYF. The variable domain in full, completed from reference TRBV25-1 and TRBJ2-4, reads EADIYQTPRYLVIGTGKKITLECSQTMGHDKMYWYQQDPGMELHLIHYSYGVNSTEKGDLSSESTVSRIRTEHFPLTLESARPSHTSQYLCASSEGNLNTGDIAKNIQYFGAGTRLSVL.

This clonotype turned up a few times. The chain is built from TRBV29-1 and TRBJ1-4; D gene unclear. The CDR3 runs 12 residues. Germline V gene lookup returns CDR1 SQVTM and CDR2 ANQGSEA. Trimming took 5 bases from V and 12 from J, leaving 16 bases between them. As DNA, the CDR3 is TGCAGCGTTCGCCGAGGACGGGAAGAACTGTTTTTT. Protein sequence: CSVRRGREELFF.

This clonotype was detected only a few times. The junction does not match germline at one end; this may be a read error. The chain has TRBV7-2 and TRBJ2-7; D tentatively reads TRBD1 or TRBD2 (6 bases each). The length of the CDR3 is 11 residues. Germline V lookup: CDR1 SGHTA, CDR2 FQGNSA. This CDR3 is CASSSGGAKNF. CDR3 coding DNA: TGTGCCAGCAGCTCCGGGGGCGCCAAGAACTTC.

This clonotype occurred many times. The chain combines TRBV12-3 or TRBV12-4 with TRBJ1-5; 11 bases are a match to TRBD1. This CDR3 has 14 residues. V shed 5 bases, J shed 5 bases, and the junction held 2 bases outside the gene matches. The CDR3 sequence: CASSPGQGDQPQHF. In nucleotides, the CDR3 is TGTGCCAGCAGTCCGGGACAGGGGGATCAGCCCCAGCATTTT.

The rearrangement uses TRBV9 and TRBJ2-3; D not resolved. The CDR3 totals 13 residues. The germline V and J ends were trimmed by 0 bases and 4 bases, with 6 bases remaining between them. Germline-derived CDR1 and CDR2 are SGDLS and YYNGEE. The DNA for the CDR3 is TGTGCCAGCAGCGTAGCCCACTCAGATACGCAGTATTTT. It is translated as CASSVAHSDTQYF.

This chain connects TRBV29-1 to TRBJ2-7, with 13 bases that match TRBD2. J gave up 2 bases and V 3 bases, and 1 base lay outside the gene matches. Germline loops: CDR1 SQVTM, CDR2 ANQGSEA. This CDR3 spans 14 amino acids. The CDR3 loop reads CSVEGTSGTYEQYF. The CDR3 nucleotides read TGCAGCGTTGAGGGGACTAGCGGGACCTACGAGCAGTACTTC.

At least ten counts were recorded for this clonotype. The chain uses TRBV5-1 and TRBJ1-2, with D possibly matching TRBD1 (5 bases). The CDR3 has 16 amino acids. V dropped 0 bases and J dropped 4 bases, with 16 bases sitting between them. Germline V CDR1 and CDR2: SGHRS, YFSETQ. In DNA form, the CDR3 reads TGCGCCAGCAGCTTGGTGGGGGAGGACATCGGCTATGGCTACACCTTC. Translated, it gives CASSLVGEDIGYGYTF.

This clonotype has ten or more counts. V gene TRBV11-1 combines with J gene TRBJ2-1; D gene ambiguous. The V gene's germline CDR1 is SGHAT and CDR2 FQDESV (reference sequence). Trimming removed 5 bases at V and 4 bases at J, with 24 bases between. The CDR3 runs to 18 residues. The CDR3 loop reads CASSKMGSNGLLYNEQFF. Written as DNA, the CDR3 is TGTGCCAGCAGCAAAATGGGTAGCAACGGCCTCCTATACAATGAGCAGTTCTTC.

This clonotype was seen more than once but under ten times. This rearrangement joins TRBV5-1 to TRBJ2-1; 8 bases are a match to TRBD1. The CDR3 runs 16 residues. Per the germline V gene, CDR1 is SGHRS and CDR2 is YFSETQ. Trimming cost V 4 bases and J 5 bases; bases outside gene matches: 11. The CDR3 DNA reads as TGCGCCAGCAGCCCCAAGACAGGGGCGCTGGACAATGAGCAGTTCTTC. It is translated as CASSPKTGALDNEQFF.

The sample holds many counts of this clonotype. The chain combines TRBV12-3 or TRBV12-4 with TRBJ2-3; maybe TRBD2 (5 bases). This CDR3 contains 15 residues. V was pared by 7 bases and J by 0 bases, with 14 bases between. CDR3 loop: CASIPTWTSTDTQYF. In nucleotides, the CDR3 is TGTGCCAGCATCCCGACCTGGACTAGCACAGATACGCAGTATTTT.

This clonotype was picked up many times. The chain is built from TRBV29-1 and TRBJ2-7; no reliable D call. V was pared by 4 bases and J by 5 bases, with 12 bases between. From germline, CDR1 is SQVTM and CDR2 ANQGSEA. The CDR3 consists of 12 residues. CDR3 nucleotide sequence: TGCAGCGTTGCGGTGGGTGCCCACGAGCAGTACTTC. Its translation is CSVAVGAHEQYF.

The chain couples TRBV19 to TRBJ2-7, with 8 bases fitting TRBD1. The CDR3 totals 14 residues. Germline assignment: CDR1 LNHDA and CDR2 SQIVND (reference sequence). The J segment lost 4 bases and the V segment lost 3 bases, leaving 5 bases of the junction unmatched. The CDR3 is CASSIQGASYEQYF. The CDR3 bases are TGTGCCAGTAGTATCCAGGGGGCGTCATACGAGCAGTACTTC.

The chain has TRBV30 and TRBJ1-1; TRBD1 is a possible D gene (5 bases). This CDR3 region has 15 residues. V was trimmed by 0 bases and J by 4 bases, leaving 15 bases between them. Germline assignment: CDR1 GTSNPN and CDR2 SVGIG (reference sequence). In DNA form, the CDR3 reads TGTGCCTGGAGTGTCGGCGGTGGGGCGGTCACTGAAGCTTTCTTT. It specifies CAWSVGGGAVTEAFF.

This clonotype turned up a few times. The J gene is TRBJ2-5, the V gene TRBV4-1; 7 bases line up with TRBD2. This CDR3 comprises 15 residues. CDR1 is MGHRA and CDR2 is YSYEKL in the germline V gene. V was pared by 0 bases and J by 1 base, with 2 bases of the junction left unmatched. CDR3 bases: TGCGCCAGCAGCCAAGATCCGGGGGGCCAAGAGACCCAGTACTTC. Protein product: CASSQDPGGQETQYF.

V gene TRBV7-9 combines with J gene TRBJ2-5; D is tentatively TRBD1 or TRBD2 (5 bases each). Per germline, CDR1 SEHNR and CDR2 FQNEAQ (reference sequence). V lost 3 bases, J lost 4 bases, and 6 bases lay in between. This CDR3 spans 12 amino acids. The CDR3 loop reads CASSFGTETQYF. Here the CDR3 DNA reads TGTGCCAGCAGCTTCGGGACAGAGACCCAGTACTTC.

This clonotype was counted ten times or more. The chain combines TRBV7-2 with TRBJ2-1; maybe TRBD2 (6 bases). Trimming removed 1 base from V and 5 bases from J, with 15 bases in between. CDR3 length: 16 residues. Germline V gene data show CDR1 as SGHTA and CDR2 as FQGNSA. CDR3 region: CASSLVGWRGDNEQFF. The CDR3 DNA is TGTGCCAGCAGCTTAGTTGGGTGGCGGGGCGACAATGAGCAGTTCTTC.

The V and J genes are TRBV11-2 and TRBJ2-3; unclear D gene. Trimming left V 0 bases short and J 0 bases short, with 7 bases between. The germline V gene has CDR1 SGHAT and CDR2 FQNNGV. The CDR3 runs 15 residues. The CDR3 reads CASSLEPSSTDTQYF. The DNA for the CDR3 is TGTGCCAGCAGCTTAGAACCCAGTAGCACAGATACGCAGTATTTT. Filled out from reference TRBV11-2 and TRBJ2-3, the complete variable domain reads EAGVAQSPRYKIIEKRQSVAFWCNPISGHATLYWYQQILGQGPKLLIQFQNNGVVDDSQLPKDRFSAERLKGVDSTLKIQPAKLEDSAVYLCASSLEPSSTDTQYFGPGTRLTVL.

This clonotype appeared a few times. V is TRBV7-2 and J is TRBJ2-3; 10 bases are a match to TRBD2. Germline V gene data show CDR1 as SGHTA and CDR2 as FQGNSA. The CDR3 covers 17 residues. The V segment lost 5 bases and the J segment 6 bases; nucleotides outside the gene matches: 14. The CDR3 DNA follows: TGTGCCAGCAGCCCCCGACTCTCCCTAGCGGGGGATGATACGCAGTATTTT. Translated: CASSPRLSLAGDDTQYF. The entire variable domain, with the rest obtained from reference TRBV7-2 and TRBJ2-3, is as follows: GAGVSQSPSNKVTEKGKDVELRCDPISGHTALYWYRQSLGQGLEFLIYFQGNSAPDKSGLPSDRFSAERTGGSVSTLTIQRTQQEDSAVYLCASSPRLSLAGDDTQYFGPGTRLTVL.

About this clonotype: At one end, the junction sequence differs from germline, possibly due to a read error. For the CDR3, the DNA is TGCGCCAGCAGCCAAGATCAACTAGCGGGGAGGATAGTCTTC. This gives the protein CASSQDQLAGRIVF. J is TRBJ2-1 and V is TRBV4-3; 10 bases agree with TRBD2. This CDR3 comprises 14 residues. Germline V gene data show CDR1 as LGHNA and CDR2 as YSLEER.

This clonotype was counted between two and nine times. This sequence joins TRBV4-1 and TRBJ2-7, with 10 bases identical to TRBD2. Germline values: CDR1 MGHRA, CDR2 YSYEKL. The CDR3 runs to 16 residues. J lost 6 bases, V lost 1 base, and 9 bases had no gene match. CDR3 residues: CASSQGVGTSVVEQYF. Here the CDR3 DNA reads TGCGCCAGCAGCCAAGGGGTCGGGACTAGCGTTGTCGAGCAGTACTTC.

This clonotype was counted ten times or more. This chain uses TRBV20-1 with TRBJ1-4; no clear D. V was pared by 1 base and J by 7 bases, with 4 bases between. From germline, CDR1 is DFQATT and CDR2 SNEGSKA (reference sequence). The CDR3 contains 11 residues. CDR3 nucleotides: TGCAGTGCTAGAGTGGCTGAAAAACTGTTTTTT. It encodes CSARVAEKLFF.

This clonotype appeared a few times. The chain carries TRBV27 and TRBJ2-7, with TRBD2 matching over 8 bases. CDR1 MNHEY and CDR2 SMNVEV come from the germline V gene (reference sequence). Losses at the gene ends were 8 bases for V and 6 bases for J; bases not matched to a gene: 6. The CDR3 covers 12 residues. The CDR3 DNA is TGTGCCAGCGGGCGGGAGGAGCCCGAGCAGTACTTC. This sequence encodes CASGREEPEQYF.

This chain connects TRBV27 to TRBJ2-1; 9 bases map to TRBD2. CDR3 length equals 15 residues. V was pared by 7 bases and J by 8 bases, with 12 bases of the junction left unmatched. The V gene's germline CDR1 is MNHEY and CDR2 SMNVEV (reference sequence). CDR3 DNA sequence: TGTGCCAGCACGGAGATTAGCGGGAGTATCTATGAGCAGTTCTTC. It specifies CASTEISGSIYEQFF.

This clonotype was seen only a few times. The chain combines TRBV6-2 or TRBV6-3 with TRBJ2-7; 11 bases match TRBD2. CDR1 is MNHEY and CDR2 is SVGEGT in the germline V gene. J was trimmed by 0 bases and V by 4 bases; bases with no gene match: 17. This CDR3 has 20 residues. CDR3 amino acids: CASSSETGTSGNLLSYEQYF. The CDR3, as DNA: TGTGCCAGCAGTTCCGAGACCGGGACTAGCGGAAACTTACTCTCCTACGAGCAGTACTTC.

This chain joins TRBV7-9 and TRBJ2-3; TRBD2 matches 9 bases. The CDR3 consists of 15 residues. Per the germline V gene, CDR1 is SEHNR and CDR2 is FQNEAQ (reference sequence). The trim removed 5 bases at V and 6 bases at J, leaving 9 bases unmatched. Here the CDR3 DNA reads TGTGCCAGCAGCCCGGCGGGAGGGACCAGGGATACGCAGTATTTT. Its translation is CASSPAGGTRDTQYF.

The chain joins TRBV4-3 to TRBJ2-7, with D perhaps given as TRBD1 or TRBD2 (5 bases each). CDR1 LGHNA and CDR2 YSLEER come from the germline V gene. This CDR3 has 13 amino acids. Deletions cut 4 bases from V and 5 bases from J, with 12 bases between. CDR3 loop: CASSPGTLDEQYF. CDR3 in DNA: TGCGCCAGCAGCCCAGGGACGCTCGACGAGCAGTACTTC.

V and J are TRBV5-6 and TRBJ1-3; no clear D. Trimming left V 6 bases short and J 2 bases short, with 12 bases between. The CDR3 totals 14 residues. Germline assignment: CDR1 SGHDT and CDR2 YYEEEE. The CDR3 spells CASTVFGAGNTIYF. CDR3 nucleotides: TGTGCCAGCACCGTATTCGGGGCTGGAAACACCATATATTTT.

This clonotype turned up a few times. The chain links TRBV7-9 to TRBJ2-7, with D possibly TRBD1 on 5 matching bases. Germline-derived CDR1 and CDR2 are SEHNR and FQNEAQ (reference sequence). This CDR3 contains 11 residues. V was trimmed by 8 bases and J by 6 bases, leaving 11 bases between them. The CDR3 protein is CASGPGPEQYF. The CDR3 region has the DNA TGTGCCAGCGGCCCAGGGCCCGAGCAGTACTTC.